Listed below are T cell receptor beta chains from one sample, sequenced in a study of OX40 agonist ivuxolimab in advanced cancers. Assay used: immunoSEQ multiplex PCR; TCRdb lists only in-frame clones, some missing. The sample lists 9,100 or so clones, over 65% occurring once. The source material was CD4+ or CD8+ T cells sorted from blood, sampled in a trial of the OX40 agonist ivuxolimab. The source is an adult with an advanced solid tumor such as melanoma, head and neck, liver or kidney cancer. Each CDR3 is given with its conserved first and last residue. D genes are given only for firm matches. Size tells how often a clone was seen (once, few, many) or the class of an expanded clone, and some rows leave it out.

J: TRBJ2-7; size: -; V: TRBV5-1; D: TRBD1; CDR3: CASSYDRGEQYF
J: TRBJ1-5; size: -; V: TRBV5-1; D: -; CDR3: CASRGRVGQPQHF
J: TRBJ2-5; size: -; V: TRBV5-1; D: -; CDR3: CASSSPSLGPQETQYF
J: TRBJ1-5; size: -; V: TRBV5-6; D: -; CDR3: CASSMGAGSRQPQHF
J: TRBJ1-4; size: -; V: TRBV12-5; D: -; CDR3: CASGTTAEPQKEEKLFF
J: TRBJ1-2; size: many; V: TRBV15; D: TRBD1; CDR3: CATAPGQGRYGYTF
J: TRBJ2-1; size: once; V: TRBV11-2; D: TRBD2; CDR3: CASSVAGGLHEQFF
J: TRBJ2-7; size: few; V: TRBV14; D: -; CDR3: CASSQMGAASYEQYF
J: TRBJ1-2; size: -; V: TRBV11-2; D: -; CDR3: CASSSWPATF
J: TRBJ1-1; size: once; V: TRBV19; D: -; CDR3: CASSITQGTEAFF
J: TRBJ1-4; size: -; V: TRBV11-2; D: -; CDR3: CASSLARGPGEKLFF
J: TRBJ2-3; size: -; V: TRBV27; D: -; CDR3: CASTPSGAGDTQYF
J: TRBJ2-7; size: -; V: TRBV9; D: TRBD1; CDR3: CASSSGQNYEQYF
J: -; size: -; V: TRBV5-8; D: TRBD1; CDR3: CASSGQGAFYEQYF
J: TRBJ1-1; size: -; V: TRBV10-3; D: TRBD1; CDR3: CAVPPPGQGWDTEAFF
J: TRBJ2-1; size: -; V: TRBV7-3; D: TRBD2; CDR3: CASSLTSGEYNEQFF
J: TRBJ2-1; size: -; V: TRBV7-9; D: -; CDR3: CASSPLGNEQFF
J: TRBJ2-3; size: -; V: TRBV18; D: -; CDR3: CASSPMGHLTDTQYF
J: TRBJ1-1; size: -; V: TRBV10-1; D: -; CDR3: CASSESGMNTEAFF
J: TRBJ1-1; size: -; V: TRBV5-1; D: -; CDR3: CASKDRNTEAFF
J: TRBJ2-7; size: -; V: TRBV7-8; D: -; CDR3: CASSSLRSAASYEQYF
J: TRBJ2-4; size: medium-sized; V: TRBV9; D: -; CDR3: CASSVAEGAGNIQYF
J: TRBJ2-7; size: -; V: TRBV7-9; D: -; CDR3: CASSLGTSSEQYF